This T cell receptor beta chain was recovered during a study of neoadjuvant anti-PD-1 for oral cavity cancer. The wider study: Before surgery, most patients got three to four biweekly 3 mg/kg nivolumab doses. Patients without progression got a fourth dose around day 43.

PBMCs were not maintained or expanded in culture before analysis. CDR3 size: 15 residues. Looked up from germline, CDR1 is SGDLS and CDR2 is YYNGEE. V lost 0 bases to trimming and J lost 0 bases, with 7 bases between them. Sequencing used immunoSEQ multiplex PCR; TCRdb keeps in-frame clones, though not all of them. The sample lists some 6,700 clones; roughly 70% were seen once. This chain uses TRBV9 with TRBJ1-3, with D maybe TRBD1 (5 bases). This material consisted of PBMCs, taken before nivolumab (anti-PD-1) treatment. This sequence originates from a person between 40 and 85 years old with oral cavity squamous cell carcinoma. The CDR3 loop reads CASSVGGSSGNTIYF. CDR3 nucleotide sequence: TGTGCCAGCAGCGTAGGGGGCAGCTCTGGAAACACCATATATTTT.